This passage covers 13 T cell receptor beta chains from one sample sequenced in a study of blood T cell repertoires in COVID-19. Repertoires were generated with immunoSEQ multiplex PCR, while TCRdb's copy carries only in-frame clones and drops some. The sample carries 150,000 to 200,000 clones, 82% recorded once. The sample taken for sequencing was PBMCs or T cells enriched from blood (not recorded which). These receptors were taken from a woman aged 55-70 years with acute COVID-19.

The chain carries TRBV6-5 and TRBJ1-2; 7 bases are a match to TRBD1. The CDR3 has 15 residues. V gave up 9 bases and J gave up 8 bases; unmatched junction bases: 18. From germline, CDR1 is MNHEY and CDR2 SVGAGI. The CDR3 sequence is CASYASGTGAGGYTF. CDR3 sequence (DNA): TGTGCCAGTTACGCCTCCGGAACAGGGGCGGGAGGCTACACCTTC.

This clone came up many times. The genes are TRBV2 and TRBJ2-3, with 11 positions matching TRBD2. This CDR3 has 17 residues. Germline-derived CDR1 and CDR2 are SNHLY and FYNNEI. Trimming took 2 bases from V and 2 from J; bases not matched to a gene: 6. CDR3 sequence (DNA): TGTGCCAGCAGTGAATTTATACTAGCGGGGGTCACAGATACGCAGTATTTT. It translates to CASSEFILAGVTDTQYF.

Only a few counts were recorded for this clone. The chain uses TRBV28 and TRBJ1-3; 9 bases match TRBD1. The germline gives CDR1 MDHEN, CDR2 SYDVKM. The CDR3 is 16 residues long. V dropped 5 bases and J dropped 3; count of bases not matched to a gene: 8. The CDR3 loop is CASSPGDRVVGNTIYF. In DNA form, the CDR3 reads TGTGCCAGCAGTCCCGGGGACAGGGTCGTTGGAAACACCATATATTTT.

The V and J genes are TRBV3-1 (or the pseudogene TRBV3-2) and TRBJ1-5; 8 bases map to TRBD1. V was pared by 0 bases and J by 5 bases, with 6 bases of the junction left unmatched. The length of the CDR3 is 16 residues. CDR1 LGHDT and CDR2 YNNKEL come from the germline V gene (reference sequence). The CDR3 sequence: CASSQDGHRGDQPQHF. CDR3 bases: TGTGCCAGCAGCCAAGATGGGCACAGGGGGGATCAGCCCCAGCATTTT.

CDR3 coding DNA: TGCGCCAGCAGCGACGGACAGCTTACTAATGAAAAACTGTTTTTT. The encoded protein is CASSDGQLTNEKLFF. V gene TRBV5-1 combines with J gene TRBJ1-4, with a weak D call TRBD1 (6 bases). CDR3 size: 15 residues. CDR1 is SGHRS and CDR2 is YFSETQ in the germline V gene. The V and J ends lost 4 bases and 2 bases respectively, with 12 bases between them.

The V call is TRBV30, the J call TRBJ1-3, with a possible D match to TRBD1 (6 bases). V was trimmed by 3 bases and J by 4 bases, leaving 16 bases between them. The CDR3 length is 15 residues. CDR1 is GTSNPN and CDR2 is SVGIG in the germline V gene (reference sequence). CDR3 protein: CAWSPGGARGNTIYF. The CDR3 DNA is TGTGCCTGGAGCCCGGGGGGGGCAAGAGGAAACACCATATATTTT. The whole variable domain, filled in from reference TRBV30 and TRBJ1-3, reads SQTIHQWPATLVQPVGSPLSLECTVEGTSNPNLYWYRQAAGRGLQLLFYSVGIGQISSEVPQNLSASRPQDRQFILSSKKLLLSDSGFYLCAWSPGGARGNTIYFGEGSWLTVV.

Here the CDR3 DNA reads TGTGCCAGAGGGACTAGCGGGGGGGCTTGGGATGAGCAGTTCTTC. It yields the protein CARGTSGGAWDEQFF. The chain has TRBV24-1 and TRBJ2-1; 16 bases are a match to TRBD2. CDR1 is KGHDR, CDR2 SFDVKD, per germline. The J segment lost 8 bases and the V segment lost 11 bases, leaving 8 bases of the junction unmatched. This CDR3 comprises 15 residues.

This chain connects TRBV7-8 to TRBJ1-1; D unresolved. V was clipped by 5 bases and J by 0 bases, with 16 bases between them. Germline V CDR1 and CDR2: SGHVS, FQNEAQ. The CDR3 loop spans 16 amino acids. CDR3 region: CASSPRGEGLNTEAFF. The CDR3, as DNA: TGTGCCAGCAGCCCCAGAGGCGAAGGATTGAACACTGAAGCTTTCTTT. Based on the CDR3 plus reference TRBV7-8 and TRBJ1-1, the full variable domain is GAGVSQSPRYKVAKRGQDVALRCDPISGHVSLFWYQQALGQGPEFLTYFQNEAQLDKSGLPSDRFFAERPEGSVSTLKIQRTQQEDSAVYLCASSPRGEGLNTEAFFGQGTRLTVV.

This chain joins TRBV5-8 and TRBJ1-4, with D possibly being TRBD1 (6 bases). The CDR3 loop spans 16 amino acids. Trimming left V 3 bases short and J 8 bases short, with 20 bases between. The germline V gene encodes CDR1 SGHTS and CDR2 YDEGEE. CDR3 protein: CASSSPYREGEEKLFF. CDR3 DNA: TGTGCCAGCAGCTCCCCTTACAGGGAAGGGGAGGAAAAACTGTTTTTT.

This chain connects TRBV6-5 to TRBJ2-1; TRBD2 matches at 8 bases. Trimming took 6 bases from V and 5 from J; bases not matched to a gene: 9. The CDR3 extends over 15 amino acids. Germline V gene data show CDR1 as MNHEY and CDR2 as SVGAGI. The CDR3 sequence: CASRISGTSNNEQFF. CDR3 bases: TGTGCCAGCAGGATTAGCGGGACGTCAAACAATGAGCAGTTCTTC.

There are a few counts of this clone. This chain links TRBV2 with TRBJ2-1, with 8 bases aligning to TRBD1. The CDR3 runs 15 residues. Trimming at V came to 2 bases and at J to 6 bases, leaving 6 bases not matched to a gene. The germline CDR1 and CDR2 sequences are SNHLY and FYNNEI. CDR3 DNA: TGTGCCAGCAGTGAAACCAGGACAGGGCCCAATGAGCAGTTCTTC. It yields the protein CASSETRTGPNEQFF.

This clone was observed a single time. This chain links TRBV19 with TRBJ1-5; the D gene is possibly TRBD1 (5 bases). Germline loops: CDR1 LNHDA, CDR2 SQIVND (reference sequence). V lost 7 bases and J lost 3, with 10 bases in between. The CDR3 totals 13 residues. The chain's CDR3 is CASTDRFNQPQHF. CDR3 nucleotide sequence: TGTGCCAGTACCGACAGATTCAATCAGCCCCAGCATTTT.

The chain carries TRBV25-1 and TRBJ1-2, with D possibly TRBD1 on 5 matching bases. CDR3 size: 14 residues. Germline-derived CDR1 and CDR2 are MGHDK and SYGVNS. Trimming pared 7 bases from V and 6 bases from J, leaving 18 bases between. The CDR3 here is CASTSGGGGHGYTF. CDR3 in DNA: TGTGCCAGCACTTCTGGGGGGGGAGGTCATGGCTACACCTTC.